The source of this T cell receptor (beta chain) is a study of cytomegalovirus exposure and HLA in healthy donors. General observations from the study: Sequence variants that were highly shared formed a cluster that was likely a sequencing artifact. Reports showed the classifier diagnosing cytomegalovirus status with high specificity and sensitivity.

Primers: 60 Vbeta forward and 13 Jbeta reverse. The data were produced by immunoSEQ multiplex PCR, yet TCRdb's version contains in-frame clones alone and is incomplete. This table has 150,000 to 200,000 clones, roughly 85% appearing once. Of note for this clone: As yet, its antigen is unknown.

Germline V gives CDR1 MDHEN, CDR2 SYDVKM. Trimming took off 7 bases at V and 6 bases at J, with 7 bases between the two ends. This CDR3 contains 11 residues. The source material was PBMCs. This receptor was obtained from a woman aged 45-65 years in good health and CMV-seronegative. This rearrangement joins TRBV28 to TRBJ2-1; D is uncertain. CDR3 residues: CASMRGNEQFF. The CDR3, as DNA: TGTGCCAGCATGCGAGGCAATGAGCAGTTCTTC.